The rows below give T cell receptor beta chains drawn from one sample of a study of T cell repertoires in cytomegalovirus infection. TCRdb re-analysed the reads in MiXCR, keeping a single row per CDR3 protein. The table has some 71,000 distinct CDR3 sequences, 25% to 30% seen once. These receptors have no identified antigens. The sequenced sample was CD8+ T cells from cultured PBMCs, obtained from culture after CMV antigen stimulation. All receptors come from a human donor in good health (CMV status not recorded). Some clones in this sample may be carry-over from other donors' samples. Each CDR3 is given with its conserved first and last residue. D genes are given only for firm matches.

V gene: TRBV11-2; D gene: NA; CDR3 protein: CASSLQGHYEQYF
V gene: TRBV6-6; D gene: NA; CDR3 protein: CASSPSGEQYF
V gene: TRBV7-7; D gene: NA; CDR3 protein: CASSNSNNEQFF
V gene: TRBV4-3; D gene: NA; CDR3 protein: CASSQHQGAQPQHF
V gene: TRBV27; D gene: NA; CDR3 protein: CASSLRLVGTGELFF
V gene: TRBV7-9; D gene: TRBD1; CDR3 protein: CASSLRDRGLDEQFF
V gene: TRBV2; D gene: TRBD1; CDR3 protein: CASSDGTGDDEQYF
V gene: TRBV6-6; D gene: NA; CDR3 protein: CASSYSVQQGANNEQFF
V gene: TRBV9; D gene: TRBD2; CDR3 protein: CASSVTSGDPDTQYF
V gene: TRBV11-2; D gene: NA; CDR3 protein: CASSENELSTDTQYF
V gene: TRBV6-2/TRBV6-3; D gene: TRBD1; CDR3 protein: CASTVGGNTEAFF
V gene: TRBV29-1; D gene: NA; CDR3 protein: CSVEDRADEQYF
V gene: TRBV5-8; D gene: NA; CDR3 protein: CASSHELDSTNEKLFF
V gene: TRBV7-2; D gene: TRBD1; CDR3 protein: CASSRDRDEQFF
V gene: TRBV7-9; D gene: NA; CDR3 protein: CASSNRTPNTGELFF
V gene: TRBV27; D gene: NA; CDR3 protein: CASSWGRQAGNEQYF
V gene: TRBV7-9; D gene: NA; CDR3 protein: CASTPGKGRLDNEQFF
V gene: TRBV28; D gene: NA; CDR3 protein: CASRPLTSNTEAFF
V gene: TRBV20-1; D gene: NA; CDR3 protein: CSAPRPERTDTQYF
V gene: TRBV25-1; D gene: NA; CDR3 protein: CASSEYEDNQPQHF
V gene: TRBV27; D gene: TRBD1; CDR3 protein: CASSRGQGSYEQYF
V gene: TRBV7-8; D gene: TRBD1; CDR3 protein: CASSTRDRGEQYF
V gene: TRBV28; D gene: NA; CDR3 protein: CASSFPGGSPDTGELFF
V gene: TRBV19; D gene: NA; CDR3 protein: CASSIYAGQDEQYF
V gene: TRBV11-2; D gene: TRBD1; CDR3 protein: CASRDRGSQSYNEQFF